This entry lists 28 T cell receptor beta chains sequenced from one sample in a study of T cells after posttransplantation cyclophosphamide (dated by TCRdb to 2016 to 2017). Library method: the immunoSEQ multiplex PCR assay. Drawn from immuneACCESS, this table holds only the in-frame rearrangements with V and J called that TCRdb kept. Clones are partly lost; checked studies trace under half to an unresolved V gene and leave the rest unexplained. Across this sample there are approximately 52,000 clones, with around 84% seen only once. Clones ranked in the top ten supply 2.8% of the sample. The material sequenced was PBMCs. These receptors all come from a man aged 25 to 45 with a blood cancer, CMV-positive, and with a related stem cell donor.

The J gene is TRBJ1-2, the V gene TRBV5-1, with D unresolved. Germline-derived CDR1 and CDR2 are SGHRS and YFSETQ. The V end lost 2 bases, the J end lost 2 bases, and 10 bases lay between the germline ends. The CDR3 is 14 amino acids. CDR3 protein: CASSFAGINYGYTF. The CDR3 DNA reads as TGCGCCAGCAGCTTCGCGGGGATAAACTATGGCTACACCTTC. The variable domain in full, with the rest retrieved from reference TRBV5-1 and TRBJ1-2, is KAGVTQTPRYLIKTRGQQVTLSCSPISGHRSVSWYQQTPGQGLQFLFEYFSETQRNKGNFPGRFSGRQFSNSRSEMNVSTLELGDSALYLCASSFAGINYGYTFGSGTRLTVV.

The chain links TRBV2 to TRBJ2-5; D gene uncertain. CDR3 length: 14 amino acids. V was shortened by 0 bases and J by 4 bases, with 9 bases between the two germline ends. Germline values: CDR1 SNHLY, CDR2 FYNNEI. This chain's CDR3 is CASSEARLGETQYF. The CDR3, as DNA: TGTGCCAGCAGTGAAGCGCGGTTGGGAGAGACCCAGTACTTC.

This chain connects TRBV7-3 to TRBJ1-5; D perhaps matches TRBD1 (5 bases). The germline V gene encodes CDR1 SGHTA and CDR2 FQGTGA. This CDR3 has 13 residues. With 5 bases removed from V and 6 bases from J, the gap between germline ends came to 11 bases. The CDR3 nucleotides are TGTGCCAGCAGCCCGAGCGGGGGTCAGCCCCAGCATTTT. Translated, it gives CASSPSGGQPQHF.

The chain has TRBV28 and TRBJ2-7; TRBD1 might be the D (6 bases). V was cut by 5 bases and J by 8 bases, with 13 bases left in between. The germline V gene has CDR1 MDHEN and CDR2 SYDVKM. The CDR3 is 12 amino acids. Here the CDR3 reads CASSQQGWQQYF. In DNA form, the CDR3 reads TGTGCCAGCAGTCAACAGGGCTGGCAGCAGTACTTC.

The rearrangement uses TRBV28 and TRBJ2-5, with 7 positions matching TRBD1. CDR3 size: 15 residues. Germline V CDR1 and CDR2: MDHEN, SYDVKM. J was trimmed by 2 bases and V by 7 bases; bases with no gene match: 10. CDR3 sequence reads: CASKKLDRSQETQYF. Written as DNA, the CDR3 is TGTGCCAGCAAAAAGTTGGACAGGTCTCAAGAGACCCAGTACTTC.

CDR3 nucleotides: TGTGCCAGCTCACCAATGATCGCCAGCGCCAACTATGGCTACACCTTC. This gives the protein CASSPMIASANYGYTF. The chain carries TRBV18 and TRBJ1-2; D gene uncertain. The germline V gene has CDR1 KGHSH and CDR2 LQKENI. V lost 2 bases and J 2 bases, leaving 15 bases between the germline ends. The CDR3 is made up of 16 amino acids.

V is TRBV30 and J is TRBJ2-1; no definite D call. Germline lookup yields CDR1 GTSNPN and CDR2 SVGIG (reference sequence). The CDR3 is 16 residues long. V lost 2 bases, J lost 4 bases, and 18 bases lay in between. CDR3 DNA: TGTGCCTGGAGTCACCTACTAAGCCGAAGTTACAATGAGCAGTTCTTC. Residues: CAWSHLLSRSYNEQFF.

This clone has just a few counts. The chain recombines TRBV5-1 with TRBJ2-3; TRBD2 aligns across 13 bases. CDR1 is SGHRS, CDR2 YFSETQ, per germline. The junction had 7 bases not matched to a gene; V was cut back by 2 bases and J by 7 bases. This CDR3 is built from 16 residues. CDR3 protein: CASSLLAGGEVNTQYF. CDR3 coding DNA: TGCGCCAGCAGCTTACTAGCGGGAGGGGAGGTGAATACGCAGTATTTT.

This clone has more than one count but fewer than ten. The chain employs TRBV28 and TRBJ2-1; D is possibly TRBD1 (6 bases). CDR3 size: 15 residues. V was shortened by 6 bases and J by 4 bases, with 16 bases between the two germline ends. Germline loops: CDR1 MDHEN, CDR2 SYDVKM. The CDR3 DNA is TGTGCCAGCAGCCCCCTGACAGGAAGGTACAATGAGCAGTTCTTC. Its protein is CASSPLTGRYNEQFF.

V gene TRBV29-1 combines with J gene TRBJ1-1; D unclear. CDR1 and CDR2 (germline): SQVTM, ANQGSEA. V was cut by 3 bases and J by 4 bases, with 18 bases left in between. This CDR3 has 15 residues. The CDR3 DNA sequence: TGCAGCGTTGAGGCCAGGCTGGTTGGGCTCACTGAAGCTTTCTTT. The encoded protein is CSVEARLVGLTEAFF.

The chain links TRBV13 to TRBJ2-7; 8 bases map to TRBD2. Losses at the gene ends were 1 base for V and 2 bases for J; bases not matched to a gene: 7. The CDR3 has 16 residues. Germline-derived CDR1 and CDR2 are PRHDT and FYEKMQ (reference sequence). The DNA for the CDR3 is TGTGCCAGCAGCTTAGCCGCTAGCGGGCCCACCTACGAGCAGTACTTC. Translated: CASSLAASGPTYEQYF.

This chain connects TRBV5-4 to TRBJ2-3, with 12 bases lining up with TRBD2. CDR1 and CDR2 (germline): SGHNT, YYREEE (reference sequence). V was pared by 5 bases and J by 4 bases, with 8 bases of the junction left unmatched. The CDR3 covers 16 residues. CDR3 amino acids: CASSSRLAGVADTQYF. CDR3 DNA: TGTGCCAGCAGTTCCCGACTAGCGGGAGTGGCAGATACGCAGTATTTT. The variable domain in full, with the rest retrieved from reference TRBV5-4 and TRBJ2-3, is ETGVTQSPTHLIKTRGQQVTLRCSSQSGHNTVSWYQQALGQGPQFIFQYYREEENGRGNFPPRFSGLQFPNYSSELNVNALELDDSALYLCASSSRLAGVADTQYFGPGTRLTVL.

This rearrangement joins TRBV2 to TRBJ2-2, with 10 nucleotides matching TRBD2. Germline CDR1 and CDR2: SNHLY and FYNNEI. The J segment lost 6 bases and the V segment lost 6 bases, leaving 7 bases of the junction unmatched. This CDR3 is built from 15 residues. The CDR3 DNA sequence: TGTGCCAGCAGCAAAGTCCTAGCGGGAGCCGGGGAGCTGTTTTTT. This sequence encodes CASSKVLAGAGELFF.

Written as DNA, the CDR3 is TGTGCCAGCAGCACCCAGGGGAACACTGAAGCTTTCTTT. Protein: CASSTQGNTEAFF. The chain employs TRBV7-2 and TRBJ1-1; a possible D gene is TRBD1 (5 bases). Germline CDR1 reads SGHTA; CDR2 reads FQGNSA. This CDR3 is 13 amino acids long. Deletions cut 5 bases from V and 1 base from J, with 8 bases between.

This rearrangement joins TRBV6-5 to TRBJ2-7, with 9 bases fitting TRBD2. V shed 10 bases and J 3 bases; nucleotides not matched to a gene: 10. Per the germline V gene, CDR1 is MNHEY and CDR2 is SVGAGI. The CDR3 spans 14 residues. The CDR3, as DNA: TGTGCCACGGCTAGGACTAGCGCTTACTACGAGCAGTACTTC. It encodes CATARTSAYYEQYF.

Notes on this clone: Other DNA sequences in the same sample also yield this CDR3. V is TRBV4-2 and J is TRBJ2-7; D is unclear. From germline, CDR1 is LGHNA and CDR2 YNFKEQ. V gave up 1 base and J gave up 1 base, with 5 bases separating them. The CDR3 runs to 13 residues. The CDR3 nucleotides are TGTGCCAGCAGCCAAGCGAGGTCCTACGAGCAGTACTTC. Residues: CASSQARSYEQYF.

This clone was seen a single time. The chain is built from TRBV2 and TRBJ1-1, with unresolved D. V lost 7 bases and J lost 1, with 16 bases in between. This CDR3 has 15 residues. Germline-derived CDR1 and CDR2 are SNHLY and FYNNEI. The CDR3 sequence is CASTYNPQPNTEAFF. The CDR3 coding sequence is TGTGCCAGCACCTATAATCCACAGCCGAACACTGAAGCTTTCTTT.

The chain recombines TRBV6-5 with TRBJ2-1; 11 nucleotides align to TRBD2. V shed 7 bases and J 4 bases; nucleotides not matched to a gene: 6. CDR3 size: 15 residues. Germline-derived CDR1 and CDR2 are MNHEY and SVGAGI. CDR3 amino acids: CASKPTSGSYNEQFF. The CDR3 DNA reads TGTGCCAGCAAACCAACTAGCGGGAGTTACAATGAGCAGTTCTTC.

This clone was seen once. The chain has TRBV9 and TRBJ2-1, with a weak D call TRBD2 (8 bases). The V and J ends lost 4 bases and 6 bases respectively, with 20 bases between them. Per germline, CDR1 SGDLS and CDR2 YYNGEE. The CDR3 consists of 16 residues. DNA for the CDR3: TGTGCCAGCAGCCACAGGGGCCAGCGGGAGATCAATGAGCAGTTCTTC. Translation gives CASSHRGQREINEQFF.

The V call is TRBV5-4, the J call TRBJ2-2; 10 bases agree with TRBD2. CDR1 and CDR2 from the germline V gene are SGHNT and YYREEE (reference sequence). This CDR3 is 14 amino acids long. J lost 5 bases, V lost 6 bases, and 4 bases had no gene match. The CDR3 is CASTLAGVTGELFF. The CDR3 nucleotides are TGTGCCAGCACCCTAGCGGGAGTTACCGGGGAGCTGTTTTTT.

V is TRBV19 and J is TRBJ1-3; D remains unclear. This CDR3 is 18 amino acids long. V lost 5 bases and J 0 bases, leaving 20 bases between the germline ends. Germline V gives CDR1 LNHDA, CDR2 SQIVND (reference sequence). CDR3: CASSFGPKTILSGNTIYF. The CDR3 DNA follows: TGTGCCAGTAGTTTTGGCCCCAAAACGATTCTCTCTGGAAACACCATATATTTT.

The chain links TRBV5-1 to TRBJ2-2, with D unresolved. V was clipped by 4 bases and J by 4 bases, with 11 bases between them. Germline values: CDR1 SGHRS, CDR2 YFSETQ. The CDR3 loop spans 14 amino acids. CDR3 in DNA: TGCGCCAGCAGCGGAAGAGGATCCACCGGGGAGCTGTTTTTT. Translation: CASSGRGSTGELFF.

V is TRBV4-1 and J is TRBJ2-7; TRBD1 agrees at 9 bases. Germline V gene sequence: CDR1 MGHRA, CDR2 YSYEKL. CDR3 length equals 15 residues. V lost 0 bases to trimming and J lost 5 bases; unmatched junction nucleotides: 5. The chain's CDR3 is CASSQEGTGINEQYF. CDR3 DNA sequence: TGCGCCAGCAGCCAAGAAGGGACAGGGATCAACGAGCAGTACTTC.

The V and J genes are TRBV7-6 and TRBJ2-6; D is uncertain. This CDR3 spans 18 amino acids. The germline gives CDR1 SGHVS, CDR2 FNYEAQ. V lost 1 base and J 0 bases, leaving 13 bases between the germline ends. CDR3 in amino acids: CASSLGFRARSGANVLTF. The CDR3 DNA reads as TGTGCCAGCAGCTTAGGATTTCGAGCGCGCTCTGGGGCCAACGTCCTGACTTTC. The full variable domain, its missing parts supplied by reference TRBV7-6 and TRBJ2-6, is GAGVSQSPRYKVTKRGQDVALRCDPISGHVSLYWYRQALGQGPEFLTYFNYEAQQDKSGLPNDRFSAERPEGSISTLTIQRTEQRDSAMYRCASSLGFRARSGANVLTFGAGSRLTVL.

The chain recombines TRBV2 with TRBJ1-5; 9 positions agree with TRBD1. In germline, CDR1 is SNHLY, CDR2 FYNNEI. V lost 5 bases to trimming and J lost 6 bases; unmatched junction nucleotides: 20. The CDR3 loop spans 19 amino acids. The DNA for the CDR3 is TGTGCCAGCAGTACCACAAGGGACAGGGTTTACGTTCGGAGTCAGCCCCAGCATTTT. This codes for CASSTTRDRVYVRSQPQHF.

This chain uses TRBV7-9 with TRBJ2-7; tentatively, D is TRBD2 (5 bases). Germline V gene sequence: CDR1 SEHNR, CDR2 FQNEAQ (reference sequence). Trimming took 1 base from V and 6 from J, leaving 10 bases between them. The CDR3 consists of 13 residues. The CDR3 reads CASSLEGRGEQYF. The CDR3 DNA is TGTGCCAGCAGCTTAGAAGGGAGAGGCGAGCAGTACTTC.

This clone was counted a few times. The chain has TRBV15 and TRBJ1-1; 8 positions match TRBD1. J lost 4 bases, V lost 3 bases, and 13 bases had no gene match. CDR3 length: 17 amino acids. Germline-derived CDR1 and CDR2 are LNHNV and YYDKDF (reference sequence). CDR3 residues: CATSRTGVGIRSTEAFF. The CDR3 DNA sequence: TGTGCCACCAGCAGGACAGGGGTAGGGATTCGGAGCACTGAAGCTTTCTTT.

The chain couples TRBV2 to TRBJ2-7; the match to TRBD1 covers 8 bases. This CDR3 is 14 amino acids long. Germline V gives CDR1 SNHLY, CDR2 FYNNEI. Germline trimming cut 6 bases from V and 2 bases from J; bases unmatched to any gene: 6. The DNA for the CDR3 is TGTGCCAGCAGACGGACAGGGTCAGCCTACGAGCAGTACTTC. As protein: CASRRTGSAYEQYF.